These T cell receptor beta chains were read from a single sample in a study of cytomegalovirus exposure and HLA in healthy donors. The assay was immunoSEQ multiplex PCR, and TCRdb's table has in-frame clones only and misses some. The sample has approximately 150,000 clones, about 74% seen once. Sequencing used PBMCs. These receptors all stem from a male donor in good health and CMV-seronegative. CDR3s include the opening cysteine and the closing phenylalanine or tryptophan. The order of the fields is D gene, clone size, V gene, J gene, CDR3 length, CDR3 DNA, CDR3 protein. D genes are given only for firm matches. The size of a clone is reported for some rows only, either as once, few or many, or as a class for expanded clones.

d_call: .; clone_size: .; v_call: TRBV4-1; j_call: TRBJ2-7; cdr3_length: 15; cdr3_nt: TGCGCCAGCAGCCAAGTCCCTGGACAGAGCTACGAGCAGTACTTC; cdr3_aa: CASSQVPGQSYEQYF
d_call: .; clone_size: .; v_call: TRBV9; j_call: TRBJ2-2; cdr3_length: 14; cdr3_nt: TGTGCCAGCAGCGTAGTCCAGGGAACCGGGGAGCTGTTTTTT; cdr3_aa: CASSVVQGTGELFF
d_call: TRBD1; clone_size: few; v_call: TRBV7-9; j_call: TRBJ1-4; cdr3_length: 16; cdr3_nt: TGTGCCAGCAGCTCGCTGCTGGGACAGACTAATGAAAAACTGTTTTTT; cdr3_aa: CASSSLLGQTNEKLFF
d_call: TRBD1; clone_size: .; v_call: TRBV18; j_call: TRBJ2-7; cdr3_length: 13; cdr3_nt: TGTGCCAGCTCACGGGACAGGGCCGACGAGCAGTACTTC; cdr3_aa: CASSRDRADEQYF
d_call: TRBD2; clone_size: .; v_call: TRBV5-1; j_call: TRBJ2-1; cdr3_length: 16; cdr3_nt: TGCGCCAGCAGCTTGGCCCCGGGGGGGCCTTACAATGAGCAGTTCTTC; cdr3_aa: CASSLAPGGPYNEQFF
d_call: .; clone_size: .; v_call: TRBV9; j_call: TRBJ1-2; cdr3_length: 12; cdr3_nt: TGTGCCAGCAGCGCAGAATATCATGGCTACACCTTC; cdr3_aa: CASSAEYHGYTF
d_call: TRBD2; clone_size: .; v_call: TRBV27; j_call: TRBJ2-1; cdr3_length: 17; cdr3_nt: TGTGCCAGCAGTTCTTCTAGCGGGAGGGTTGCCTACAATGAGCAGTTCTTC; cdr3_aa: CASSSSSGRVAYNEQFF
d_call: TRBD2; clone_size: .; v_call: TRBV9; j_call: TRBJ2-3; cdr3_length: 15; cdr3_nt: TGTGCCAGCAGCGTGGGACTAGCGGGCACAGATACGCAGTATTTT; cdr3_aa: CASSVGLAGTDTQYF
d_call: .; clone_size: .; v_call: TRBV30; j_call: TRBJ2-7; cdr3_length: 12; cdr3_nt: TGTGCCTGGAATACTAGAGAAGTCGAGCAGTACTTC; cdr3_aa: CAWNTREVEQYF
d_call: TRBD2; clone_size: .; v_call: TRBV18; j_call: TRBJ2-2; cdr3_length: 18; cdr3_nt: TGTGCCAGCTCACCAGTATCAGCTAGCGGGTTGAACACCGGGGAGCTGTTTTTT; cdr3_aa: CASSPVSASGLNTGELFF
d_call: .; clone_size: .; v_call: TRBV18; j_call: TRBJ2-3; cdr3_length: 16; cdr3_nt: TGTGCCAGCTCACCACCAGTACTAGCTATCACAGATACGCAGTATTTT; cdr3_aa: CASSPPVLAITDTQYF
d_call: TRBD2; clone_size: few; v_call: TRBV6-4; j_call: TRBJ2-3; cdr3_length: 15; cdr3_nt: TGTGCCAGCAGTGACACTAGCGGGGGCCCAGATACGCAGTATTTT; cdr3_aa: CASSDTSGGPDTQYF
d_call: TRBD1; clone_size: once; v_call: TRBV28; j_call: TRBJ2-5; cdr3_length: 16; cdr3_nt: TGTGCCAGCAGTTTAATTGGCGCAGGGACAGTGGAGACCCAGTACTTC; cdr3_aa: CASSLIGAGTVETQYF
d_call: .; clone_size: .; v_call: TRBV7-9; j_call: TRBJ1-1; cdr3_length: 13; cdr3_nt: TGTGCCAGCAGCCCCCGGGAAGGCCCTGAAGCTTTCTTT; cdr3_aa: CASSPREGPEAFF
d_call: .; clone_size: .; v_call: TRBV28; j_call: TRBJ1-5; cdr3_length: 15; cdr3_nt: TGTGCCAGCAGCCCGGGGAGGGGCCGCAATCAGCCCCAGCATTTT; cdr3_aa: CASSPGRGRNQPQHF
d_call: .; clone_size: .; v_call: TRBV28; j_call: TRBJ1-3; cdr3_length: 13; cdr3_nt: TGTGCCATCCGGTCTAACACGGGGGACACCATATATTTT; cdr3_aa: CAIRSNTGDTIYF
d_call: TRBD2; clone_size: .; v_call: TRBV13; j_call: TRBJ2-3; cdr3_length: 14; cdr3_nt: TGTGCCAGCAGCCCAACTAGCGGCACAGATACGCAGTATTTT; cdr3_aa: CASSPTSGTDTQYF
d_call: .; clone_size: .; v_call: TRBV28; j_call: TRBJ2-2; cdr3_length: 13; cdr3_nt: TGTGCCAGCAGTTTACAGGGCACCGGGGAGCTGTTTTTT; cdr3_aa: CASSLQGTGELFF
d_call: .; clone_size: .; v_call: TRBV28; j_call: TRBJ2-7; cdr3_length: 12; cdr3_nt: TGTGCCAGCCTCGACGGACAAACCGAGCAGTACTTC; cdr3_aa: CASLDGQTEQYF
d_call: .; clone_size: once; v_call: TRBV5-1; j_call: TRBJ2-5; cdr3_length: 12; cdr3_nt: TGCGCCAGCAGCTTGGGGAGAGAGACCCAGTACTTC; cdr3_aa: CASSLGRETQYF
d_call: .; clone_size: .; v_call: TRBV5-1; j_call: TRBJ2-1; cdr3_length: 16; cdr3_nt: TGCGCCAGCAGCTTGCAAGGAGGGGGCATGATAAATGAGCAGTTCTTC; cdr3_aa: CASSLQGGGMINEQFF